A selection of T cell receptor beta chains follows, all from one sample in a study of TIL therapy for anti-PD-1-resistant metastatic lung cancer. Some clones are missing from TCRdb's copy, which holds only in-frame ones; the method was immunoSEQ multiplex PCR. Among more than 25,000 clones listed, approximately 77% were seen once. The specimen was tumor tissue, collected at baseline. These receptors all come from a person between 30 and 80 years old with non-small cell lung cancer. Both conserved end residues are part of each CDR3. The order of the fields is D gene, J gene, clone size, V gene, CDR3 protein, CDR3 DNA. The D gene is left open where the match is weak. Not every row has a clone size; where given, it reads once, few, many or a size class.

TRBD2 TRBJ2-7 NA TRBV7-2 CASRPTSGGPYEQYF TGTGCCAGCAGACCGACTAGCGGGGGTCCCTACGAGCAGTACTTC
TRBD2 TRBJ2-3 NA TRBV5-1 CASSFRLAGTITDTQYF TGCGCCAGCAGCTTTCGACTAGCGGGAACTATCACAGATACGCAGTATTTT
NA TRBJ1-1 NA TRBV6-6 CASSLTGQTNTEAFF TGTGCCAGCAGTCTGACCGGACAGACGAACACTGAAGCTTTCTTT
TRBD1 TRBJ1-4 NA TRBV2 CASTWTGGFETNEKLFF TGTGCCAGCACATGGACAGGGGGCTTCGAGACTAATGAAAAACTGTTTTTT
TRBD1 TRBJ1-3 NA TRBV9 CASSDSGQGRSGNTIYF TGTGCCAGCAGCGATTCCGGACAGGGGCGCTCTGGAAACACCATATATTTT
NA TRBJ1-6 few TRBV9 CASSVSSQGRNNSPLHF TGTGCCAGCAGCGTATCATCCCAGGGCCGTAATAATTCACCCCTCCACTTT
TRBD1 TRBJ1-2 NA TRBV18 CASSPNVIAGGPVNYGYTF TGTGCCAGCTCACCTAATGTTATCGCAGGGGGCCCCGTTAACTATGGCTACACCTTC
NA TRBJ1-1 NA TRBV19 CASRVQSYLAEAFF TGTGCCAGTAGGGTACAGAGTTACCTAGCTGAAGCTTTCTTT
NA TRBJ2-5 NA TRBV29-1 CSVEEAQYF TGCAGCGTTGAAGAGGCCCAGTACTTC
TRBD1 TRBJ2-1 NA TRBV27 CASSLPGQGLYNEQFF TGTGCCAGCAGTCTTCCGGGACAGGGGCTCTACAATGAGCAGTTCTTC
TRBD2 TRBJ2-7 NA TRBV5-4 CASSDLAGGSFGEQYF TGTGCCAGCAGCGACCTAGCGGGGGGATCGTTCGGCGAGCAGTACTTC
TRBD1 TRBJ1-1 NA TRBV29-1 CSVEVLGQGHRGTEAFF TGCAGTGTTGAAGTTTTGGGACAGGGCCATAGGGGTACTGAAGCTTTCTTT
NA TRBJ1-2 few TRBV7-9 CASSSTGTNYGYTF TGTGCCAGCAGCTCAACCGGGACTAACTATGGCTACACCTTC
NA TRBJ2-3 NA TRBV7-2 CASSFGPRTDTQYF TGTGCCAGCAGCTTCGGACCCCGCACAGATACGCAGTATTTT
TRBD2 TRBJ2-5 NA TRBV7-9 CASSWTSLETQYF TGTGCCAGCAGCTGGACTAGCTTAGAGACCCAGTACTTC
NA TRBJ1-5 NA TRBV2 CASSGQRDNQPQHF TGTGCCAGCAGCGGACAGAGAGACAATCAGCCCCAGCATTTT
NA TRBJ1-5 NA TRBV19 CASSAPGLLNNQPQHF TGTGCCAGTAGTGCCCCGGGACTCCTTAACAATCAGCCCCAGCATTTT
NA TRBJ2-7 NA TRBV5-1 CASSSPDANEQYF TGCGCCAGCAGCTCCCCGGACGCGAACGAGCAGTACTTC
NA TRBJ2-3 NA TRBV9 CASSVDGDPQNRRTDTQYF TGTGCCAGCAGCGTAGACGGGGATCCCCAGAATCGTCGGACAGATACGCAGTATTTT
NA TRBJ2-7 NA TRBV20-1 CSAIPLYEQYF TGCAGTGCTATCCCCCTGTACGAGCAGTACTTC
TRBD1 TRBJ1-5 NA TRBV7-3 CASSVETGGNQPQHF TGTGCCAGCAGCGTCGAGACAGGGGGCAATCAGCCCCAGCATTTT
TRBD1 TRBJ1-6 NA TRBV18 CASSPMTGVNSPLHF TGTGCCAGCTCACCAATGACAGGGGTGAATTCACCCCTCCACTTT
TRBD1 TRBJ1-6 NA TRBV6-5 CASRLMGTGGSPLHF TGTGCCAGCAGACTTATGGGGACAGGGGGTTCACCCCTCCACTTT